This TCR beta chain emerged from a study of Ad26.COV2.S vaccination and SARS-CoV-2 variants. The overall study: The donor was enrolled in the Ad26.COV2.S arm of the COV1001 trial. General observations from the study: The TCR breadth and depth analyses may have understated or missed part of the total T cell responses. Breadth measured for non-spike TCRs was similar across vaccine and placebo recipients.

Assay used: immunoSEQ multiplex PCR; TCRdb lists only in-frame clones, some missing. The profile shows about 410,000 clones, 92% of them singletons. Germline V CDR1 and CDR2: SGHDT, YYEEEE. CDR3 length equals 15 residues. The germline V and J ends were trimmed by 4 bases and 0 bases, with 13 bases remaining between them. The treatment here: some 20 received Ad26.COV2.S at low or high dose, single or two shots; five or six received placebo; per-sample allocation not given. Specimens were obtained on day 63 following the first vaccine or placebo injection. The donor was a Boston adult aged 18-55 years. For this clone: Its target is not known.

This TCR derives from a person between 18 and 59 years old who received the Ad26.COV2.S COVID-19 vaccine or a placebo. V is TRBV5-6 and J is TRBJ1-2, with D tentatively TRBD1 (6 bases). Source: peripheral blood, taken in a trial of Ad26.COV2.S vaccine versus placebo. The CDR3 here is CASSPIRDTNYGYTF. As DNA, the CDR3 is TGTGCCAGCAGCCCGATCCGGGACACTAACTATGGCTACACCTTC.